This passage covers 8 T cell receptor beta chains from one sample sequenced in a study of blood T cell repertoires in COVID-19. Repertoires were generated with immunoSEQ multiplex PCR, while TCRdb's copy carries only in-frame clones and drops some. The table has around 300,000 clones, around 89% seen once. Sample: peripheral blood. These receptors originate from a woman aged 25 to 39 with COVID-19, enrolled during active disease.

The chain combines TRBV6-4 with TRBJ2-7; D might be TRBD1 (5 bases). This CDR3 has 14 residues. V lost 2 bases to trimming and J lost 4 bases, with 12 bases between them. Germline CDR1 and CDR2: MRHNA and SNTAGT. This CDR3 is CASSDLRRAYEQYV. The CDR3 DNA follows: TGTGCCAGCAGTGACCTCCGCAGGGCTTACGAGCAGTACGTC.

The V and J genes are TRBV6-1 and TRBJ1-1; 8 nucleotides match TRBD1. Trimming cost V 4 bases and J 5 bases; bases outside gene matches: 15. The germline CDR1 and CDR2 sequences are MNHNS and SASEGT. The CDR3 sequence is 17 residues long. In DNA, the CDR3 is TGTGCCAGCAGTGGGCGCGGTATCAGGGGGCGCGGGACTGAAGCTTTCTTT. Amino acids: CASSGRGIRGRGTEAFF.

The chain recombines TRBV6-5 with TRBJ1-2; TRBD1 is a possible D gene (6 bases). The V gene lost 11 bases and the J gene lost 2 bases, with 21 bases spanning the gap. The germline V gene has CDR1 MNHEY and CDR2 SVGAGI. CDR3 size: 15 residues. The CDR3 region has the DNA TGTGCCGTCTGGGCGTCGGGGGGGCAAAACTATGGCTACACCTTC. Amino acids: CAVWASGGQNYGYTF.

The genes are TRBV5-4 and TRBJ1-2, with TRBD1 as a possible D gene (5 bases). V was cut by 5 bases and J by 6 bases, with 11 bases left in between. Germline-derived CDR1 and CDR2 are SGHNT and YYREEE (reference sequence). CDR3 size: 12 residues. The DNA of the CDR3 is TGTGCCAGCAGTTTGCGGGGGGATGGCTACACCTTC. Translation gives CASSLRGDGYTF.

This chain joins TRBV19 and TRBJ1-1, with TRBD1 matching over 7 bases. Germline V lookup: CDR1 LNHDA, CDR2 SQIVND (reference sequence). V was pared by 5 bases and J by 4 bases, with 13 bases of the junction left unmatched. The CDR3 has 16 amino acids. In DNA, the CDR3 is TGTGCCAGTAGTGAGGGGGCCCGTCCGTACCCCACTGAAGCTTTCTTT. Encoded protein: CASSEGARPYPTEAFF.

In its sample, this clone was seen once. The rearrangement uses TRBV6-2 or TRBV6-3 and TRBJ2-1; D is ambiguous. The CDR3 totals 13 residues. V lost 2 bases and J 9 bases, leaving 11 bases between the germline ends. Per germline, CDR1 MNHEY and CDR2 SVGEGT. The CDR3 region is CASSYPPRGEQFF. The CDR3 DNA sequence: TGTGCCAGCAGTTACCCTCCTAGAGGTGAGCAGTTCTTC.

The genes are TRBV6-2 or TRBV6-3 and TRBJ1-1; 7 bases line up with TRBD1. V shed 4 bases and J 0 bases; nucleotides not matched to a gene: 20. The CDR3 consists of 20 residues. Per the germline V gene, CDR1 is MNHEY and CDR2 is SVGEGT. CDR3 sequence: CASSSSRWLGTEIVNTEAFF. The CDR3 nucleotides read TGTGCCAGCAGTTCTTCCCGGTGGTTGGGGACAGAGATAGTGAACACTGAAGCTTTCTTT.

This chain links TRBV5-8 with TRBJ2-2, with D perhaps matching TRBD1 (6 bases). This CDR3 region has 20 residues. Trimming cost V 0 bases and J 3 bases, with 24 bases left between them. CDR1 and CDR2 (germline): SGHTS, YDEGEE. CDR3: CASSLARGQGSQTDTGELFF. CDR3 DNA sequence: TGTGCCAGCAGCTTGGCCCGGGGACAAGGCTCCCAAACCGACACCGGGGAGCTGTTTTTT.